These 26 T cell receptor beta chains originate from one sample sequenced in a study of T cells in Graves' hyperthyroidism and ophthalmopathy. Amplified TCR beta CDR3 regions came from RNA transcripts. Using the HTBI primer set, a first-round RT-PCR was run on the TCR CDR3. TCRdb redid the calling of the multiplex PCR reads with MiXCR, one entry per CDR3 protein. The sample yields about 210,000 distinct CDR3 sequences, more than 15% seen once. Sequenced material: blood. The receptors derive from a man in his fifties with Graves' hyperthyroidism.

A remark on this clonotype: This may be a read error, as it is one base from a much larger clone. The chain has TRBV12-3 or TRBV12-4 and TRBJ2-1; D unresolved. The CDR3 consists of 12 residues. The CDR3 DNA reads as TGTGCCAGCACCCCAGATTACAATGGGCAGTTCTTC. This gives the protein CASTPDYNGQFF.

The rearrangement links TRBV7-2 to TRBJ2-1; 14 nucleotides line up with TRBD2. This CDR3 has 14 amino acids. With V trimmed by 5 bases and J by 10 bases, 4 bases remained unmatched. Germline lookup yields CDR1 SGHTA and CDR2 FQGNSA. Written as DNA, the CDR3 is TGTGCCAGCAGCCGACTAGCGGGAGGGGAAGAGCAGTTCTTC. Translated: CASSRLAGGEEQFF.

The chain carries TRBV28 and TRBJ1-1, with D unresolved. From germline, CDR1 is MDHEN and CDR2 SYDVKM. CDR3 length: 13 amino acids. V was cut by 6 bases and J by 2 bases, with 10 bases left in between. CDR3 loop: CASSAGSNTEAFF. The CDR3 coding sequence is TGTGCCAGCAGCGCGGGGTCAAACACTGAAGCTTTCTTT.

This clonotype has a count of ten or more. V is TRBV18 and J is TRBJ1-5, with D unclear. This CDR3 region has 15 residues. CDR1 and CDR2 (germline): KGHSH, LQKENI. V was cut by 3 bases and J by 0 bases, with 9 bases left in between. In DNA form, the CDR3 reads TGTGCCAGCTCACCCGCAGGTCATAGCAATCAGCCCCAGCATTTT. Translation gives CASSPAGHSNQPQHF.

The sample holds many counts of this clonotype. The chain has TRBV24-1 and TRBJ1-4; D is ambiguous. The length of the CDR3 is 16 residues. The germline V and J ends were trimmed by 4 bases and 0 bases, with 11 bases remaining between them. Per germline, CDR1 KGHDR and CDR2 SFDVKD. The CDR3 nucleotides read TGTGCCACCAGTGAGGGGAGAGCAGCAACTAATGAAAAACTGTTTTTT. It specifies CATSEGRAATNEKLFF.

This clonotype has ten or more counts. The chain recombines TRBV7-3 with TRBJ2-7; 8 bases align to TRBD2. The germline V gene has CDR1 SGHTA and CDR2 FQGTGA. CDR3 length: 14 amino acids. Trimming took 2 bases from V and 3 from J; bases not matched to a gene: 3. The CDR3 sequence is CASSLSGGDYEQYF. The CDR3 DNA sequence: TGTGCCAGCAGCTTATCGGGGGGGGACTACGAGCAGTACTTC.

The chain recombines TRBV20-1 with TRBJ2-3, with 8 bases fitting TRBD2. The length of the CDR3 is 16 residues. After removal of 0 bases from V and 4 bases from J, the junction contained 9 bases not matched to a gene. Germline V gene sequence: CDR1 DFQATT, CDR2 SNEGSKA (reference sequence). The CDR3 bases are TGCAGTGCTAGAGATCTCCGCGCGGGAGGTCCAGATACGCAGTATTTT. The encoded protein is CSARDLRAGGPDTQYF.

For this clonotype: This clone may be a read error of a much larger clone one base away. This rearrangement joins TRBV18 to TRBJ1-2, with TRBD1 as a possible D gene (5 bases). Germline V CDR1 and CDR2: KGHSH, LQKENI. CDR3 size: 18 residues. The CDR3 spells CASPPTSISSGTFYGYTF. The CDR3 nucleotides read TGTGCCAGCCCACCCACCTCGATCTCTTCCGGGACCTTCTATGGCTACACCTTC.

This clonotype was observed many times. The DNA for the CDR3 is TGCAGTGCTAGCCCTGTGACTAGCGGGAGTCACGAGCAGTACTTC. Its translation is CSASPVTSGSHEQYF. V gene TRBV20-1 combines with J gene TRBJ2-7, with TRBD2 matching 12 bases. The CDR3 consists of 15 residues. The V segment lost 3 bases and the J segment 5 bases; nucleotides outside the gene matches: 8. Germline V CDR1 and CDR2: DFQATT, SNEGSKA (reference sequence).

This rearrangement joins TRBV29-1 to TRBJ2-7; D remains unclear. CDR1 is SQVTM, CDR2 ANQGSEA, per germline. The CDR3 contains 11 residues. V lost 3 bases and J 1 base, leaving 4 bases between the germline ends. The CDR3 DNA reads as TGCAGCGTTGACACTTCCTACGAGCAGTACTTC. Protein product: CSVDTSYEQYF.

The chain uses TRBV5-1 and TRBJ1-6; perhaps TRBD1 as D (6 bases). This CDR3 has 17 residues. Per the germline V gene, CDR1 is SGHRS and CDR2 is YFSETQ. V was trimmed by 6 bases and J by 9 bases, leaving 25 bases between them. CDR3 coding DNA: TGCGCCAGCACCTCAACCGGGCAGGGGAGTGGTACTTCACCCCTCCACTTT. Protein product: CASTSTGQGSGTSPLHF.

This clonotype was seen at least ten times. The chain combines TRBV2 with TRBJ2-3, with a tentative D call TRBD2 (6 bases). The CDR3 loop spans 14 amino acids. Germline CDR1 SNHLY, CDR2 FYNNEI. V was clipped by 8 bases and J by 1 base, with 13 bases between them. The CDR3 DNA reads TGTGCCAGCCGAGGGTGGGGGGGCACAGATACGCAGTATTTT. Protein: CASRGWGGTDTQYF.

This clonotype was found many times. V usage is TRBV6-6 and J usage is TRBJ2-3; the match to TRBD2 covers 8 bases. The CDR3 spans 19 residues. Germline V lookup: CDR1 MNHNY, CDR2 SVGAGI (reference sequence). Trimming cost V 0 bases and J 2 bases; bases outside gene matches: 13. The CDR3 is CASSYSLMVAGGTTDTQYF. DNA of the CDR3: TGTGCCAGCAGTTACTCTTTAATGGTTGCGGGAGGCACCACAGATACGCAGTATTTT.

The sample holds many counts of this clonotype. The V and J genes are TRBV11-2 and TRBJ2-1; 11 bases are a match to TRBD1. The germline V gene encodes CDR1 SGHAT and CDR2 FQNNGV. V trimming: 1 base; J trimming: 8 bases; junction bases outside the gene matches: 10. The CDR3 runs to 17 residues. As DNA, the CDR3 is TGTGCCAGCAGCTTAGTACCCGGACAGGGGGCTTTCTATGAGCAGTTCTTC. The encoded protein is CASSLVPGQGAFYEQFF.

Many counts were recorded for this clonotype. The genes are TRBV20-1 and TRBJ2-7; the D gene is possibly TRBD2 (7 bases). CDR1 is DFQATT, CDR2 SNEGSKA, per germline (reference sequence). Trimming took 4 bases from V and 5 from J, leaving 21 bases between them. The CDR3 sequence is 15 residues long. CDR3 residues: CSANNRRGAGHEQYF. The CDR3 nucleotides read TGCAGTGCTAATAACCGCCGGGGGGCAGGGCACGAGCAGTACTTC.

This clonotype was counted many times. The chain joins TRBV6-2 or TRBV6-3 to TRBJ1-5, with 12 positions matching TRBD1. V shed 6 bases and J 6 bases; nucleotides not matched to a gene: 12. The CDR3 covers 17 residues. Germline V gene data show CDR1 as MNHEY and CDR2 as SVGEGT. The CDR3 DNA reads as TGTGCCAGCAGCCCCAGGGACAGGGGGCTTAACGGTCAGCCCCAGCATTTT. This encodes CASSPRDRGLNGQPQHF.

Ten or more counts support this clonotype. The chain combines TRBV7-2 with TRBJ2-7; 10 bases agree with TRBD2. The CDR3 sequence is 17 residues long. V dropped 5 bases and J dropped 5; count of bases not matched to a gene: 15. Germline values: CDR1 SGHTA, CDR2 FQGNSA. Written as DNA, the CDR3 is TGTGCCAGCAGCGACTACAAATATCTAGCGGGAGCAAACGAGCAGTACTTC. Translation gives CASSDYKYLAGANEQYF.

A note on this clonotype: This may be a read error: a much more frequent sequence differs by one nucleotide. CDR3 amino acids: CASKQFRTSREQYF. CDR3 DNA: TGTGCCAGCAAGCAATTTCGGACTAGCCGCGAGCAGTACTTC. The rearrangement links TRBV2 to TRBJ2-7; 8 positions match TRBD2. This CDR3 has 14 amino acids. V lost 7 bases, J lost 6 bases, and 11 bases stayed unmatched. CDR1 is SNHLY, CDR2 FYNNEI, per germline.

The rearrangement joins TRBV6-4 to TRBJ2-2, with D perhaps matching TRBD1 (6 bases). V lost 8 bases, J lost 3 bases, and 13 bases lay in between. Germline assignment: CDR1 MRHNA and CDR2 SNTAGT. The CDR3 covers 14 residues. Here the CDR3 reads CASRLNRDTGELFF. DNA of the CDR3: TGTGCCAGCCGTCTAAACAGGGACACCGGGGAGCTGTTTTTT.

The table lists this clonotype with a count of one. The chain carries TRBV4-1 and TRBJ2-2; possible D gene TRBD1, 5 bases. V was pared by 3 bases and J by 5 bases, with 10 bases between. Germline loops: CDR1 MGHRA, CDR2 YSYEKL. This CDR3 has 14 residues. The CDR3, as DNA: TGCGCCAGCAGCCAGGGGCGGTGGACCGGGGAGCTGTTTTTT. Amino acids: CASSQGRWTGELFF.

This clonotype showed up many times. This chain joins TRBV5-1 and TRBJ2-3, with a tentative D call TRBD2 (6 bases). The CDR3 sequence is 14 residues long. Looked up from germline, CDR1 is SGHRS and CDR2 is YFSETQ. Trimming cost V 4 bases and J 1 base, with 10 bases left between them. The CDR3: CASSGGEGTDTQYF. As DNA, the CDR3 is TGCGCCAGCAGCGGTGGGGAGGGCACAGATACGCAGTATTTT.

At least ten counts were recorded for this clonotype. J is TRBJ2-1 and V is TRBV2, with D possibly called TRBD1 or TRBD2 (5 bases each). Trimming removed 4 bases from V and 5 bases from J, with 12 bases in between. Germline V gene lookup returns CDR1 SNHLY and CDR2 FYNNEI. There are 14 residues in the CDR3. The CDR3 reads CASSVRGRDNEQFF. The CDR3 coding sequence is TGTGCCAGCAGTGTTCGGGGACGAGACAATGAGCAGTTCTTC.

The chain uses TRBV4-1 and TRBJ2-7; D not resolved. This CDR3 is built from 13 residues. The germline V gene has CDR1 MGHRA and CDR2 YSYEKL. The V end was cut by 4 bases, the J end by 3 bases, with 10 bases between. CDR3 region: CASSRIDGYEQYF. The DNA for the CDR3 is TGCGCCAGCAGCCGAATAGACGGCTACGAGCAGTACTTC.

This clonotype has at least ten counts. V and J are TRBV20-1 and TRBJ2-5, with 7 bases lining up with TRBD1. The germline CDR1 and CDR2 sequences are DFQATT and SNEGSKA (reference sequence). This CDR3 has 15 amino acids. V trimming: 5 bases; J trimming: 1 base; junction bases outside the gene matches: 10. CDR3 nucleotide sequence: TGCAGTGCTTGGGCGCCTCGGGACAGCCAAGAGACCCAGTACTTC. Translating gives CSAWAPRDSQETQYF.

This clonotype was found a few times. The chain carries TRBV3-1 and TRBJ1-4; the D is unclear. V dropped 6 bases and J dropped 3 bases, with 26 bases sitting between them. This CDR3 is 19 amino acids long. Germline CDR1 LGHDT, CDR2 YNNKEL (reference sequence). CDR3 in DNA: TGTGCCAGCAGACTATTGATACCAAGGGCCCGGAAAGCTAATGAAAAACTGTTTTTT. Protein: CASRLLIPRARKANEKLFF.

Many counts were recorded for this clonotype. This rearrangement joins TRBV27 to TRBJ2-1; 14 bases align to TRBD2. Trimming at V came to 2 bases and at J to 8 bases, leaving 5 bases not matched to a gene. The V gene's germline CDR1 is MNHEY and CDR2 SMNVEV (reference sequence). The length of the CDR3 is 16 residues. The CDR3 loop reads CASSLGTSGRVYEQFF. The CDR3 DNA reads TGTGCCAGCAGTTTAGGGACTAGCGGGAGAGTCTATGAGCAGTTCTTC.